The 11 T cell receptor beta chains below come from one sample, sequenced in a study of T-cell memory formation after mild COVID-19. TCRdb reprocessed the 5' RACE reads via MiXCR and lists one record per CDR3 protein. The table shows 350,000 to 550,000 distinct CDR3 sequences, with roughly 18% occurring only once. The specimen was PBMCs or a T cell subset sorted from them (not recorded which). These receptors were obtained from a man younger than 35 who had mild COVID-19 (a few samples of this study predate the infection). Cell type and time point are not known.

This clonotype occurred a few times. The V gene is TRBV7-6, the J gene TRBJ2-5; D not resolved. Trimming took off 2 bases at V and 4 bases at J, with 11 bases between the two ends. The CDR3 has 14 residues. Per germline, CDR1 SGHVS and CDR2 FNYEAQ. The DNA of the CDR3 is TGTGCCAGCAGCTTATTTCCCGACCTAGAGACCCAGTACTTC. Protein sequence: CASSLFPDLETQYF. The whole variable domain, remainder taken from reference TRBV7-6 and TRBJ2-5, is GAGVSQSPRYKVTKRGQDVALRCDPISGHVSLYWYRQALGQGPEFLTYFNYEAQQDKSGLPNDRFSAERPEGSISTLTIQRTEQRDSAMYRCASSLFPDLETQYFGPGTRLLVL.

V and J are TRBV7-2 and TRBJ2-7; tentative D call: TRBD2 (6 bases). The germline gives CDR1 SGHTA, CDR2 FQGNSA. This CDR3 has 15 amino acids. V was pared by 0 bases and J by 2 bases, with 11 bases between. In DNA, the CDR3 is TGTGCCAGCAGCTTAGCTTCCACGGGGGCCTACGAGCAGTACGTC. It is translated as CASSLASTGAYEQYV.

A few counts support this clonotype. The V gene is TRBV9, the J gene TRBJ1-1, with 10 bases lining up with TRBD1. This CDR3 has 15 residues. Looked up from germline, CDR1 is SGDLS and CDR2 is YYNGEE. The V segment lost 6 bases and the J segment 11 bases; nucleotides outside the gene matches: 16. In nucleotides, the CDR3 is TGTGCCAGCACCACTTTGGGACAGGGGAGTTTAGATGCTTTCTTT. Protein: CASTTLGQGSLDAFF.

The chain uses TRBV20-1 and TRBJ1-5; D gene unclear. The CDR3 is 13 amino acids. The V gene lost 4 bases and the J gene lost 7 bases, with 14 bases spanning the gap. Germline CDR1 DFQATT, CDR2 SNEGSKA (reference sequence). CDR3 nucleotides: TGCAGTGCTATAAACCCAAATATGCAGCCCCAGCATTTT. Protein sequence: CSAINPNMQPQHF.

This clonotype appeared a few times. The rearrangement uses TRBV4-3 and TRBJ2-7, with 10 bases that match TRBD1. Germline CDR1 and CDR2: LGHNA and YSLEER. The V segment lost 3 bases and the J segment 3 bases; nucleotides outside the gene matches: 2. This CDR3 has 14 amino acids. The chain's CDR3 is CASSHGQGDYEQYF. The CDR3 DNA reads as TGCGCCAGCAGCCACGGACAGGGGGACTACGAGCAGTACTTC.

This clonotype was counted between two and nine times. V gene TRBV2 combines with J gene TRBJ2-7, with D perhaps TRBD1 or TRBD2 (5 bases each). Trimming shortened V by 7 bases and J by 3 bases, and 16 bases separated the two germline ends. The CDR3 totals 14 residues. CDR1 SNHLY and CDR2 FYNNEI come from the germline V gene. CDR3 nucleotide sequence: TGTGCCAGCAAGGGCATTATTGGGGGCTACGAGCAGTACTTC. Translation: CASKGIIGGYEQYF.

This clonotype was counted a few times. CDR3 nucleotide sequence: TGTGCCAGCAGCTTAAGCATAGCGTGGGACTTGAACACTGAAGCTTTCTTT. Its protein product is CASSLSIAWDLNTEAFF. The rearrangement links TRBV7-2 to TRBJ1-1; tentatively, D is TRBD1 (5 bases). The CDR3 has 17 amino acids. V was pared by 2 bases and J by 0 bases, with 16 bases between. CDR1 and CDR2 from the germline V gene are SGHTA and FQGNSA.

The sample holds many counts of this clonotype. The genes are TRBV7-9 and TRBJ2-5, with TRBD1 identical over 9 bases. Germline V gene data show CDR1 as SEHNR and CDR2 as FQNEAQ (reference sequence). V shed 7 bases and J 5 bases; nucleotides not matched to a gene: 17. The CDR3 length is 17 residues. CDR3 nucleotides: TGTGCCAGCACACCGGGACAGGGCTTTGTTCGGCGGGAGACCCAGTACTTC. Amino acids: CASTPGQGFVRRETQYF.

The chain joins TRBV12-3 or TRBV12-4 to TRBJ2-3, with a weak D call TRBD1 (7 bases). The CDR3 has 16 residues. Trimming removed 7 bases from V and 5 bases from J, with 22 bases in between. CDR3 coding DNA: TGTGCCAGCAACCTCCTCTCAGGGGGGATGAGAGATACGCAGTATTTT. As protein: CASNLLSGGMRDTQYF.

The genes are TRBV11-2 and TRBJ2-5; D not certain. Trimming pared 1 base from V and 5 bases from J, leaving 8 bases between. Germline V gene data show CDR1 as SGHAT and CDR2 as FQNNGV. The CDR3 sequence is 13 residues long. The CDR3 DNA is TGTGCCAGCAGCTTAGCCGTGGTTGAGACCCAGTACTTC. It translates to CASSLAVVETQYF.

This clonotype has only a few counts. The genes are TRBV5-1 and TRBJ2-5, with TRBD2 matching over 9 bases. The J segment lost 4 bases and the V segment lost 4 bases, leaving 8 bases of the junction unmatched. This CDR3 region has 15 residues. Germline CDR1 reads SGHRS; CDR2 reads YFSETQ. As DNA, the CDR3 is TGCGCCAGCAGCGGGGGCGCGGGGGGGCCAGAGACCCAGTACTTC. Translation gives CASSGGAGGPETQYF.